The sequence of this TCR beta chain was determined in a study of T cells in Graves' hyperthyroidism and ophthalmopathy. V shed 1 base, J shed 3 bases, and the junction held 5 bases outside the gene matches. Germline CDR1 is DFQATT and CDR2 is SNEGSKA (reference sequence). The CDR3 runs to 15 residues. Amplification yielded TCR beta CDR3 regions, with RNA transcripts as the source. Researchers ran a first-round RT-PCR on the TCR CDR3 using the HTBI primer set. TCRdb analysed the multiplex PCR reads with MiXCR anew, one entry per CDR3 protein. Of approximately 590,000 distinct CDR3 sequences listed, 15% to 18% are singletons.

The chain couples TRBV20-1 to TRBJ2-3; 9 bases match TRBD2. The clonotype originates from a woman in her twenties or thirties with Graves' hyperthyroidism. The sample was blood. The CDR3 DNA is TGCAGTGCTAGAGTCGATAGCGGGAGAACAGATACGCAGTATTTT. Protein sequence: CSARVDSGRTDTQYF.